Listed here are 24 T cell receptor beta chains from one sample, sequenced in a study of human T cells and chemical hapten exposure (dated by TCRdb to the early 2020s). The time point label corresponds to: pre-sensitization, week 0. The treatment or condition tag for this specimen amounts to: therapeutic diphenylcyclopropenone sensitization with weekly scalp DPC. Library preparation employed RACE. These reads were obtained on a NextSeq 500. TCRdb itself trimmed the public reads at Q25 with fastp, ran MiXCR and retained productive beta chains. Merged by CDR3 protein, the rows form single entries marked with the most common genes and DNA. This sample holds about 380,000 distinct CDR3 sequences; 4.5% to 5.5% were observed only once. 2.6% of the sample is held by the ten biggest clonotypes. Sample: whole blood, taken in connection with sensitization to the hapten diphenylcyclopropenone (DPC). These receptor sequences come from a woman in her forties or fifties with alopecia areata. Some clones in this sample may be carry-over from other donors' samples.

CDR3 sequence reads: CASRGLAGYQETQYF. CDR3 coding DNA: TGCGCCAGCAGGGGACTAGCGGGATACCAAGAGACCCAGTACTTC. The chain recombines TRBV5-1 with TRBJ2-5; the match to TRBD2 covers 13 bases. CDR1 SGHRS and CDR2 YFSETQ come from the germline V gene. The CDR3 is made up of 15 amino acids. V lost 5 bases and J lost 0; bases outside the gene matches: 1. The variable domain in full, completed from reference TRBV5-1 and TRBJ2-5, reads KAGVTQTPRYLIKTRGQQVTLSCSPISGHRSVSWYQQTPGQGLQFLFEYFSETQRNKGNFPGRFSGRQFSNSRSEMNVSTLELGDSALYLCASRGLAGYQETQYFGPGTRLLVL.

This clonotype was observed many times. J is TRBJ2-6 and V is TRBV9; possible D gene TRBD1, 5 bases. CDR1 and CDR2 (germline): SGDLS, YYNGEE. V was trimmed by 3 bases and J by 0 bases, leaving 10 bases between them. The CDR3 is made up of 16 amino acids. The chain's CDR3 is CASSASRDSGANVLTF. CDR3 coding DNA: TGTGCCAGCAGCGCGAGCAGGGACTCTGGGGCCAACGTCCTGACTTTC.

This clonotype has ten or more counts. The chain recombines TRBV7-2 with TRBJ1-1; tentative D call: TRBD1 (5 bases). CDR1 is SGHTA and CDR2 is FQGNSA in the germline V gene. The CDR3 loop spans 12 amino acids. V shed 4 bases and J shed 5 bases, with 8 bases lying between them. CDR3 sequence: CASSSRVTEAFF. The CDR3 DNA reads as TGTGCCAGCAGCTCCAGGGTAACTGAAGCTTTCTTT.

The chain combines TRBV2 with TRBJ1-6; unclear D gene. This CDR3 is 14 amino acids long. Trimming took 4 bases from V and 4 from J, leaving 8 bases between them. The germline CDR1 and CDR2 sequences are SNHLY and FYNNEI. The CDR3: CASSGDPYNSPLHF. The CDR3 DNA reads as TGTGCCAGCAGTGGCGACCCGTATAATTCACCCCTCCACTTT.

Many counts were recorded for this clonotype. The chain recombines TRBV29-1 with TRBJ2-1; maybe TRBD2 (5 bases). The V and J ends lost 3 bases and 4 bases respectively, with 10 bases between them. Germline V lookup: CDR1 SQVTM, CDR2 ANQGSEA. The CDR3 has 13 residues. The CDR3, as DNA: TGCAGCGTTGAGGGAGTGGGATACAATGAGCAGTTCTTC. Translation gives CSVEGVGYNEQFF.

J is TRBJ1-6 and V is TRBV10-3, with 9 bases lining up with TRBD1. From germline, CDR1 is ENHRY and CDR2 SYGVKD. The V gene end was trimmed by 1 base and the J gene end by 9 bases; junction bases not matched to a gene: 1. The CDR3 totals 14 residues. The CDR3 nucleotides read TGTGCCATCAGTGAGTTGGACAGGGGTTCACCCCTCCACTTT. As protein: CAISELDRGSPLHF.

The table lists this clonotype with many counts. The chain employs TRBV12-3 or TRBV12-4 and TRBJ2-1, with TRBD2 identical over 7 bases. CDR3 size: 13 residues. V lost 5 bases, J lost 6 bases, and 4 bases stayed unmatched. As DNA, the CDR3 is TGTGCCAGCAGTACCCGGACTAGCAATGAGCAGTTCTTC. Translated: CASSTRTSNEQFF.

This clonotype has a count of ten or more. CDR3 region: CASGGQETQYF. The CDR3 nucleotides read TGTGCCAGCGGGGGACAGGAGACCCAGTACTTC. The V and J genes are TRBV27 and TRBJ2-5; 7 bases agree with TRBD1. This CDR3 has 11 residues. The V segment lost 8 bases and the J segment 5 bases; nucleotides outside the gene matches: 2. CDR1 and CDR2 (germline): MNHEY, SMNVEV (reference sequence).

V and J are TRBV11-2 and TRBJ2-3; TRBD1 is a possible D gene (5 bases). Trimming left V 4 bases short and J 2 bases short, with 13 bases between. CDR1 and CDR2 from the germline V gene are SGHAT and FQNNGV. The CDR3 extends over 15 amino acids. CDR3 sequence: CASSSPSGITDTQYF. DNA for the CDR3: TGTGCCAGCAGCTCCCCCTCAGGGATCACAGATACGCAGTATTTT.

This rearrangement joins TRBV28 to TRBJ2-1, with TRBD2 matching over 8 bases. CDR1 is MDHEN and CDR2 is SYDVKM in the germline V gene. J gave up 8 bases and V 5 bases, and 8 bases lay outside the gene matches. The CDR3 consists of 14 residues. CDR3 DNA: TGTGCCAGCAGTCCCAGGACTAGCTTCGATGAGCAGTTCTTC. It codes for CASSPRTSFDEQFF.

This clonotype was recorded a few times. This chain joins TRBV29-1 and TRBJ2-3; D uncertain. V was clipped by 5 bases and J by 8 bases, with 14 bases between them. Looked up from germline, CDR1 is SQVTM and CDR2 is ANQGSEA. The CDR3 is made up of 12 amino acids. The CDR3 DNA is TGCAGCGTTTCTTATGGGGATGGTACGCAGTATTTT. Its protein is CSVSYGDGTQYF.

This chain uses TRBV20-1 with TRBJ1-1; D is possibly TRBD1 (5 bases). Trimming pared 0 bases from V and 3 bases from J, leaving 11 bases between. Germline-derived CDR1 and CDR2 are DFQATT and SNEGSKA (reference sequence). This CDR3 comprises 14 residues. The CDR3 DNA follows: TGCAGTGCTAGAGAAACCGGGGCTTACACTGAAGCTTTCTTT. Translation: CSARETGAYTEAFF.

This clonotype was seen many times. The chain employs TRBV12-5 and TRBJ2-1, with D hard to call. Deletions cut 7 bases from V and 9 bases from J, with 10 bases between. The CDR3 runs 11 residues. Germline V gene sequence: CDR1 LGHNT, CDR2 FRNRAP. In DNA form, the CDR3 reads TGTGCTAGTGCTTCCCGGAGTGAGCAGTTCTTC. Encoded protein: CASASRSEQFF.

This clonotype was recorded a few times. This chain connects TRBV10-1 to TRBJ2-3; either TRBD1 or TRBD2 may fit D (5 bases each). This CDR3 contains 15 residues. In germline, CDR1 is WNHNN, CDR2 SYGVQD (reference sequence). V dropped 1 base and J dropped 2 bases, with 10 bases sitting between them. CDR3 DNA: TGCGCCAGCAGTGAGTTGGGACGCCCCACAGATACGCAGTATTTT. Translating it yields CASSELGRPTDTQYF.

This clonotype was seen many times. The rearrangement joins TRBV27 to TRBJ2-7, with 7 positions matching TRBD1. The CDR3 totals 13 residues. Germline assignment: CDR1 MNHEY and CDR2 SMNVEV (reference sequence). Losses at the gene ends were 0 bases for V and 6 bases for J; bases not matched to a gene: 2. The CDR3 loop reads CASSLSSGGEQYF. CDR3 nucleotide sequence: TGTGCCAGCAGTTTATCATCAGGGGGCGAGCAGTACTTC.

In its sample, this clonotype was seen many times. The chain is built from TRBV27 and TRBJ2-1; D is perhaps TRBD1 (5 bases). The length of the CDR3 is 15 residues. V dropped 8 bases and J dropped 4 bases, with 18 bases sitting between them. Germline V gene data show CDR1 as MNHEY and CDR2 as SMNVEV (reference sequence). CDR3 bases: TGTGCCAGCTGCCACGGCCCCCCAGGGTACAATGAGCAGTTCTTC. Its protein product is CASCHGPPGYNEQFF.

This clonotype was recorded a few times. This chain uses TRBV30 with TRBJ1-4; 7 bases map to TRBD1. V dropped 0 bases and J dropped 8; count of bases not matched to a gene: 6. There are 14 residues in the CDR3. CDR1 GTSNPN and CDR2 SVGIG come from the germline V gene (reference sequence). CDR3 region: CAWSVRQGGEKLFF. The CDR3 region has the DNA TGTGCCTGGAGTGTTAGACAGGGAGGAGAAAAACTGTTTTTT.

This clonotype was found many times. The V and J genes are TRBV7-9 and TRBJ1-6; D unresolved. V was pared by 4 bases and J by 5 bases, with 9 bases between. CDR1 and CDR2 (germline): SEHNR, FQNEAQ (reference sequence). CDR3 length equals 14 residues. CDR3 residues: CASSSDINNSPLHF. CDR3 sequence (DNA): TGTGCCAGCAGCTCAGACATTAATAATTCACCCCTCCACTTT.

The chain carries TRBV12-3 or TRBV12-4 and TRBJ2-1; 8 bases line up with TRBD2. CDR3 length equals 11 residues. The CDR3 region has the DNA TGTGGAGGGACTAGGGAAGGAGAGCAGTTCTTC. The encoded protein is CGGTREGEQFF.

In this sample, this clonotype turned up many times. CDR3 sequence (DNA): TGTGCTAGTGGTTTGTTATCGGGGGAGCTGTTTTTT. Protein: CASGLLSGELFF. V is TRBV12-5 and J is TRBJ2-2; D uncertain. The V gene's germline CDR1 is LGHNT and CDR2 FRNRAP. Deletions cut 2 bases from V and 8 bases from J, with 6 bases between. The CDR3 sequence is 12 residues long.

This clonotype has ten or more counts. The chain joins TRBV5-1 to TRBJ2-1; 10 bases match TRBD2. Losses at the gene ends were 6 bases for V and 5 bases for J; bases not matched to a gene: 8. Per germline, CDR1 SGHRS and CDR2 YFSETQ. The CDR3 extends over 15 amino acids. The CDR3: CASTHPSGSHNEQFF. CDR3 coding DNA: TGCGCCAGCACCCACCCTAGCGGGAGCCACAATGAGCAGTTCTTC. The full variable domain, rest sourced from reference TRBV5-1 and TRBJ2-1, is KAGVTQTPRYLIKTRGQQVTLSCSPISGHRSVSWYQQTPGQGLQFLFEYFSETQRNKGNFPGRFSGRQFSNSRSEMNVSTLELGDSALYLCASTHPSGSHNEQFFGPGTRLTVL.

The table lists this clonotype with a few counts. This chain joins TRBV11-2 and TRBJ1-6, with D possibly TRBD1 on 6 matching bases. Trimming left V 1 base short and J 8 bases short, with 12 bases between. Germline V gene data show CDR1 as SGHAT and CDR2 as FQNNGV. This CDR3 is built from 15 residues. Written as DNA, the CDR3 is TGTGCCAGCAGCTTAGTCGGGACATGGGATTCACCCCTCCACTTT. It codes for CASSLVGTWDSPLHF.

This clonotype was recorded at least ten times. The chain combines TRBV5-4 with TRBJ2-3; possible D gene TRBD2, 7 bases. Germline V gives CDR1 SGHNT, CDR2 YYREEE (reference sequence). The CDR3 runs 15 residues. V was clipped by 4 bases and J by 5 bases, with 17 bases between them. The DNA for the CDR3 is TGTGCCAGCAGCATCGGGGGGCCGGGTATAGATACGCAGTATTTT. Amino acid sequence: CASSIGGPGIDTQYF.

The rearrangement joins TRBV12-3 or TRBV12-4 to TRBJ2-1; D ambiguous. Trimming shortened V by 6 bases and J by 8 bases, and 14 bases separated the two germline ends. The CDR3 consists of 13 residues. The DNA for the CDR3 is TGTGCCAGCAGATTAATGCCAGGCGATGAGCAGTTCTTC. Its translation: CASRLMPGDEQFF.